The 16 T cell receptor beta chains below were found in one sample sequenced in a study of blood T cell repertoires in COVID-19. TCRdb's copy holds only in-frame clones and misses some; the assay was immunoSEQ multiplex PCR. The sample shows about 24,000 clones, roughly four fifths of them seen only once. Sequenced material: peripheral blood. The receptors stem from a woman aged 70-85 years with COVID-19, enrolled during active disease.

In this sample, this clone turned up once. J is TRBJ2-3 and V is TRBV15; D gene uncertain. Trimming took 3 bases from V and 1 from J, leaving 2 bases between them. The germline V gene has CDR1 LNHNV and CDR2 YYDKDF (reference sequence). The CDR3 runs 12 residues. The DNA for the CDR3 is TGTGCCACCAGCAGCGGCACAGATACGCAGTATTTT. Translated: CATSSGTDTQYF.

The rearrangement joins TRBV4-1 to TRBJ2-1; 13 bases are shared with TRBD2. Trimming at V came to 5 bases and at J to 6 bases, leaving 7 bases not matched to a gene. Germline V lookup: CDR1 MGHRA, CDR2 YSYEKL. The CDR3 is 16 amino acids. The CDR3 DNA is TGCGCCAGCAGCGAACCGGGACTAGCGGGGATCAATGAGCAGTTCTTC. It is translated as CASSEPGLAGINEQFF.

This clone appeared a single time. This chain joins TRBV14 and TRBJ2-1; TRBD1 is a possible D gene (6 bases). Between the trimmed V and J ends, which lost 3 bases and 7 bases, there was a span of 13 bases. This CDR3 spans 14 amino acids. CDR1 and CDR2 from the germline V gene are SGHDN and FVKESK. The CDR3 spells CASSQSFGQNEQFF. CDR3 DNA: TGTGCCAGCAGCCAGAGCTTCGGACAGAATGAGCAGTTCTTC.

The rearrangement joins TRBV7-2 to TRBJ1-2; the match to TRBD1 covers 8 bases. Germline V CDR1 and CDR2: SGHTA, FQGNSA. The CDR3 totals 16 residues. V was pared by 0 bases and J by 4 bases, with 7 bases of the junction left unmatched. The CDR3 DNA follows: TGTGCCAGCAGCTTAGCGGGGCAGGGGGCGAGCTATGGCTACACCTTC. Translated: CASSLAGQGASYGYTF.

The rearrangement joins TRBV6-2 or TRBV6-3 to TRBJ2-7, with D maybe TRBD2 (5 bases). The CDR3 has 14 residues. Germline CDR1 MNHEY, CDR2 SVGEGT. Trimming stripped 0 bases from V and 3 bases from J, with 9 bases between. CDR3: CASSYSGDHYEQYV. The CDR3, as DNA: TGTGCCAGCAGTTACTCGGGAGATCACTACGAGCAGTACGTC.

The chain carries TRBV11-2 and TRBJ1-5; D call uncertain. The CDR3 runs to 13 residues. The germline CDR1 and CDR2 sequences are SGHAT and FQNNGV. Trimming removed 0 bases from V and 6 bases from J, with 6 bases in between. The CDR3, as DNA: TGTGCCAGCAGCTTAGATGAGGTTCAGCCCCAGCATTTT. This gives the protein CASSLDEVQPQHF.

The V and J genes are TRBV27 and TRBJ1-5; a possible D gene is TRBD1 (5 bases). CDR3 size: 15 residues. Trimming shortened V by 1 base and J by 3 bases, and 10 bases separated the two germline ends. Germline V gene data show CDR1 as MNHEY and CDR2 as SMNVEV (reference sequence). The CDR3 region has the DNA TGTGCCAGCAGTTTATGGGGGGAGGACAATCAGCCCCAGCATTTT. Translating it yields CASSLWGEDNQPQHF.

J is TRBJ2-1 and V is TRBV11-1, with 8 bases matching TRBD2. The ends lost 6 bases at V and 3 bases at J; junction bases unmatched: 4. The germline gives CDR1 SGHAT, CDR2 FQDESV (reference sequence). This CDR3 has 14 residues. In DNA, the CDR3 is TGTGCCAGCAGAGGTAGCGGGAACTACAATGAGCAGTTCTTC. This encodes CASRGSGNYNEQFF. Full variable domain (missing parts from reference TRBV11-1 and TRBJ2-1): EAEVAQSPRYKITEKSQAVAFWCDPISGHATLYWYRQILGQGPELLVQFQDESVVDDSQLPKDRFSAERLKGVDSTLKIQPAELGDSAMYLCASRGSGNYNEQFFGPGTRLTVL.

This clone was observed a handful of times. The gene calls are TRBV3-1 (or the pseudogene TRBV3-2) and TRBJ1-6; D possibly corresponds to TRBD1 (6 bases). V dropped 1 base and J dropped 13 bases, with 23 bases sitting between them. The CDR3 consists of 17 residues. The V gene's germline CDR1 is LGHDT and CDR2 YNNKEL (reference sequence). DNA of the CDR3: TGTGCCAGCAGCCAAGGGCTAGGGGGAACGGGTAAAATTCCCCTCCACTTT. Protein sequence: CASSQGLGGTGKIPLHF.

The J gene is TRBJ1-1, the V gene TRBV12-3 or TRBV12-4; a possible D gene is TRBD1 (6 bases). V shed 6 bases and J shed 2 bases, with 10 bases lying between them. The CDR3 runs to 13 residues. Here the CDR3 DNA reads TGTGCCAGCAGGATCAGGGGTAACACTGAAGCTTTCTTT. Its protein is CASRIRGNTEAFF.

This chain's CDR3 is CASSYSPGTVIEKLFF. The CDR3 nucleotides read TGTGCCAGCAGTTACTCGCCCGGGACAGTAATTGAAAAACTGTTTTTT. The chain joins TRBV6-5 to TRBJ1-4; 7 positions agree with TRBD1. Germline V gene data show CDR1 as MNHEY and CDR2 as SVGAGI. V was clipped by 0 bases and J by 7 bases; unmatched bases: 8. This CDR3 contains 16 residues.

The table lists this clone with a count of one. The rearrangement joins TRBV6-5 to TRBJ2-2; 8 bases are shared with TRBD1. This CDR3 is built from 16 residues. Germline lookup yields CDR1 MNHEY and CDR2 SVGAGI. J gave up 4 bases and V 4 bases, and 8 bases lay outside the gene matches. In nucleotides, the CDR3 is TGTGCCAGCAGTTTGAATGCAGGGGGCGGCACCGGGGAGCTGTTTTTT. This codes for CASSLNAGGGTGELFF.

V usage is TRBV7-2 and J usage is TRBJ2-1; TRBD1 matches 9 bases. CDR1 SGHTA and CDR2 FQGNSA come from the germline V gene. After removal of 1 base from V and 4 bases from J, the junction contained 8 bases not matched to a gene. The CDR3 has 17 amino acids. The CDR3 sequence: CASSLVSGTGPYNEQFF. DNA for the CDR3: TGTGCCAGCAGCTTAGTAAGTGGGACAGGGCCTTACAATGAGCAGTTCTTC.

The genes are TRBV5-1 and TRBJ2-7, with TRBD1 identical over 9 bases. Germline assignment: CDR1 SGHRS and CDR2 YFSETQ. This CDR3 comprises 16 residues. V dropped 4 bases and J dropped 3; count of bases not matched to a gene: 11. CDR3 coding DNA: TGCGCCAGCAGCCTTGGGGGACAGGGTAACTTCTACGAGCAGTACTTC. This translates into CASSLGGQGNFYEQYF.

This rearrangement joins TRBV7-2 to TRBJ1-2; weak D call: TRBD1 (5 bases). This CDR3 is 17 amino acids long. Germline CDR1 is SGHTA and CDR2 is FQGNSA. Between the trimmed V and J ends, which lost 1 base and 5 bases, there was a span of 20 bases. In DNA form, the CDR3 reads TGTGCCAGCAGCTTAGACGTCGGACTCCGGGGGGGATATGGCTACACCTTC. Translating it yields CASSLDVGLRGGYGYTF.

This chain joins TRBV21-1 and TRBJ2-5; TRBD1, the D gene given by the table, was not confirmed from the DNA. TRBV21-1 is a pseudogene segment. The CDR3 is 17 residues long. The CDR3 region has the DNA TGTGCCAGCAGCCTCCTCGACAGGGGTTCCCTCCAAGAGACCCAGTACTTC. It codes for CASSLLDRGSLQETQYF.